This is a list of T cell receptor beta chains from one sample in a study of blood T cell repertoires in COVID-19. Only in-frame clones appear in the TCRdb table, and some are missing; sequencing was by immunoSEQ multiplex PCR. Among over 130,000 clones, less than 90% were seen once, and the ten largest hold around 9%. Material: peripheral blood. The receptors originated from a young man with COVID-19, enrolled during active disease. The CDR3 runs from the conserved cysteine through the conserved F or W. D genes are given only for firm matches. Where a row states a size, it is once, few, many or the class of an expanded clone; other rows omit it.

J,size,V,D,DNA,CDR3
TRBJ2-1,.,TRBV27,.,TGTGCCAGCAGGGGGACAGCGGGTGAGCAGTTCTTC,CASRGTAGEQFF
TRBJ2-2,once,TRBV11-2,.,TGTGCCAGCAGCTTTACGGCGGGCGGGGAGCTGTTTTTT,CASSFTAGGELFF
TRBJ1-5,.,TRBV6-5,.,TGTGCCAGCAGTTACTCTCGCGGGCAGCCCCAGCATTTT,CASSYSRGQPQHF
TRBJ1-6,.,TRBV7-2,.,TGTGCCAGCAGCCCTCTGACGTCGCGGTTCTATAATTCACCCCTCCACTTT,CASSPLTSRFYNSPLHF
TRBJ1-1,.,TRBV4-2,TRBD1,TGTGCCAGCAGCCACTACGCCGACTCAGGGGGGAACACTGAAGCTTTCTTT,CASSHYADSGGNTEAFF
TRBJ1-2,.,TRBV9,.,TGTGCCAGCAGCGCCAGGCCGGGGGGTGTCAGGGGCTACACCTTC,CASSARPGGVRGYTF
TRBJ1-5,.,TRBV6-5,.,TGTGCCAGCCAAATTGAGGCAGTTGGCAATCAGCCCCAGCATTTT,CASQIEAVGNQPQHF
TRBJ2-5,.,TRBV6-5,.,TGTGCCAGCAGTTCTTCAGGGTCTCCGGGAGAGACCCAGTACTTC,CASSSSGSPGETQYF
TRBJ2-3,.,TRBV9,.,TGTGCCAGCAGCCCACTAGCCAAAGATACGCAGTATTTT,CASSPLAKDTQYF
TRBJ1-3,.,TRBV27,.,TGTGCCAGCAGTTTATCGGGGGGGATCGGAAACACCATATATTTT,CASSLSGGIGNTIYF
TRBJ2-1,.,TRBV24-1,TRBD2,TGTGCCACCAGTGATTCTGCTAGCGGGAGTCTTGAGCAGTTCTTC,CATSDSASGSLEQFF
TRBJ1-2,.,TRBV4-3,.,TGCGCCAGCAGCCAAGGTAAAGCCAACCTCTATGGCTACACCTTC,CASSQGKANLYGYTF
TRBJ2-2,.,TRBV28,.,TGTGCCAGCCATGTGGGCCCACCGGGGGAGCTGTTTTTT,CASHVGPPGELFF
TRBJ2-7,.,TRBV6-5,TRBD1,TGTGCCAGCAGAAGCAGCCGGGACAGGGCCCGCGAGCAGTACTTC,CASRSSRDRAREQYF
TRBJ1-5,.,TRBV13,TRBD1,TGTGCCAGCACCGACTCGGGACAGCGCAATCAGCCCCAGCATTTT,CASTDSGQRNQPQHF
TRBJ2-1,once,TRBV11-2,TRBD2,TGTGCCAGCAGCTTGGGTATTACAGCTAGCGGAAAGTACAATGAGCAGTTCTTC,CASSLGITASGKYNEQFF
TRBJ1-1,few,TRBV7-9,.,TGTGCCAGCACCTTGCGAGAAATGAACACTGAAGCTTTCTTT,CASTLREMNTEAFF
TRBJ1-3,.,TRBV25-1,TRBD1,TGTGCCAGCAGTCGGACAGGGGCAGGTCGCAACACCATATATTTT,CASSRTGAGRNTIYF
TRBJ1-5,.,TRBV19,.,TGTGCCAGTAGTAGGGGGAACCCGGGAGCCAATCAGCCCCAGCATTTT,CASSRGNPGANQPQHF
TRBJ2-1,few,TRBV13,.,TGTGCCAGCAGCTTAGGGAGCTCCTACAATGAGCAGTTCTTC,CASSLGSSYNEQFF
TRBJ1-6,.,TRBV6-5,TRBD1,TGTGCCAGCAGCCGCCAGGGGGCAGATAATTCACCCCTCCACTTT,CASSRQGADNSPLHF
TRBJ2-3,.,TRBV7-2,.,TGTGCCAGCAGCTCGCGGGGAGCAGATACGCAGTATTTT,CASSSRGADTQYF
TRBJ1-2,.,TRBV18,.,TGTGCCAGCTCACCTTCTGACATCTATGGCTACACCTTC,CASSPSDIYGYTF
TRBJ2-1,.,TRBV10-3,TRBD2,TGTGCCATCAGTGGCCCGGTTTTTGGTAGCGGGAGGGCCCTAGAGCAGTTCTTC,CAISGPVFGSGRALEQFF
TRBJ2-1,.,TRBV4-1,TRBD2,TGCGCCAGCAGCCTACGACTAGCGGCCTACAATGAGCAGTTCTTC,CASSLRLAAYNEQFF
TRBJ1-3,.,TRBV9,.,TGTGCCAGCAGCACCCGGGGGACGAGAGAAAACACCATATATTTT,CASSTRGTRENTIYF
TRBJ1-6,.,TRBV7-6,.,TGTGCCAGCAGCTCAGACAGTTATAATTCACCCCTCCACTTT,CASSSDSYNSPLHF
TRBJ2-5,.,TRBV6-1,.,TGTGCCAGCAGTGAAGCGATCGGGGGATTCCGCCAGACCCAGTACTTC,CASSEAIGGFRQTQYF